This TCR beta chain was obtained from a study of technical replicates of blood from several donors. Generated by immunoSEQ multiplex PCR, the TCRdb table keeps only in-frame clones and is missing some. The table has about 72,000 clones, around nine tenths seen once. Between the trimmed V and J ends, which lost 5 bases and 0 bases, there was a span of 11 bases. The CDR3 is 14 residues long. Germline loops: CDR1 MNHEY, CDR2 SVGAGI. This clonotype was sampled from a human donor in good health. This chain links TRBV6-5 with TRBJ2-7; D possibly corresponds to TRBD1 (6 bases). The material sequenced was T cells isolated from PBMCs. CDR3 in DNA: TGTGCCAGCAGTCTTGGACAGTCCTCCTACGAGCAGTACTTC. Amino acid sequence: CASSLGQSSYEQYF.